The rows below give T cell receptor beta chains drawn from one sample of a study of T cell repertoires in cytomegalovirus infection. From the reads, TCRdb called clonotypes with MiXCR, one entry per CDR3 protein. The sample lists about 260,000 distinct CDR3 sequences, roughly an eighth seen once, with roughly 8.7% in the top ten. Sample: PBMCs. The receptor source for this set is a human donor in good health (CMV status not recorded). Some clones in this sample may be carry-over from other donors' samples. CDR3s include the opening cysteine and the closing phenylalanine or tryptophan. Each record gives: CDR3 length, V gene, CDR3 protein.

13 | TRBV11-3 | CASSSVVTGELFF
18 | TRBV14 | CASSQEGGPRGGNQPQHF
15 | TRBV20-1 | CSARRAAGTQETQYF
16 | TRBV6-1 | CASSSQTGTGGYEQFF
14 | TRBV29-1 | CSVEGRTGGYGYTF
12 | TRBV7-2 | CASSPGFSGYTF
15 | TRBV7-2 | CASSLLTTVSYEQYF
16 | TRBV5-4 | CASSFSQGSSTDTQYF
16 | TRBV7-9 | CASSSLSGRGIYEQYF
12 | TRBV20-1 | CSARRQNTEAFF
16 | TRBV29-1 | CSVGSFWDLGNGGYTF
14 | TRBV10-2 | CASSGVGQTYGYTF
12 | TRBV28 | CASFRGDQPQHF
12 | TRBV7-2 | CASSLGGPPLHF
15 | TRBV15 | CATSRDRGPNTEAFF
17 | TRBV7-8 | CASSFAERRISNQPQHF
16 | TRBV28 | CASSSYRTSGIPEQYF
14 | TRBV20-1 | CSASPRRTTGELFF
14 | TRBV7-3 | CASSLNPAADTQYF
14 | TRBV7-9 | CASSRDRAEETQYF
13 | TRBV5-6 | CASSTGTGEKLFF
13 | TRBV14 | CASSQDLLREAFF
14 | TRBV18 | CASSPRLANYGYTF
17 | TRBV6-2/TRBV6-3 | CASTTPFLAENTGELFF
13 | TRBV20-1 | CSSPGQGIETQYF
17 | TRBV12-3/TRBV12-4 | CASRRSGRVATNEKLFF
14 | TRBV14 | CASSQATGASEQFF
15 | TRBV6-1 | CASSDVSGSYNEQFF
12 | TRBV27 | CASSLIGGPLHF
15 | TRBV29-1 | CSVDASGGYTGELFF
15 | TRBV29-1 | CSVEGLAAAGETQYF
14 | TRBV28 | CASSSGRTQYEQYF
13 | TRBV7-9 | CASSTTSNTEAFF
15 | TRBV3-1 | CASSQDHGGPYEQYF
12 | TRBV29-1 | CSVDSMNTEAFF
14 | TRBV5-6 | CASTPGLALETQYF
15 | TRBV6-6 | CASSYEGRANEKLFF
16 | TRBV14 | CASSQDRAAEQETQYF
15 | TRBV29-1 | CSVATLAGVPYEQYF
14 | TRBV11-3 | CASSPLGLLGEQYF
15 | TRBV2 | CASRKDRVGDEKLFF
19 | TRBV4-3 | CASSHLIGGTSGSTDTQYF
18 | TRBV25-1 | CASSESYAGQGDTGELFF
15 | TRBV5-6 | CASSSSGNLRETQYF
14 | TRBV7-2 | CASSAWTASGTQYF
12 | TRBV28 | CAATGVEDEQFF